Following are 14 T cell receptor beta chains from one sample sequenced in a study of blood T cell repertoires in COVID-19. The protocol was immunoSEQ multiplex PCR, while the TCRdb copy is restricted to in-frame clones and leaves out a portion. The sample records 200,000 to 250,000 clones, about 83% being singletons. Sequences were obtained from PBMCs or T cells enriched from blood (not recorded which). These receptors came from a woman aged 45-65 years who had recovered from COVID-19.

V usage is TRBV4-3 and J usage is TRBJ2-4; unclear D gene. Germline loops: CDR1 LGHNA, CDR2 YSLEER. V was pared by 0 bases and J by 2 bases, with 14 bases between. The CDR3 has 17 residues. CDR3 nucleotides: TGCGCCAGCAGCCAAGATTCGCTCCAGTTTTCCAAAAACATTCAGTACTTC. This translates into CASSQDSLQFSKNIQYF.

Worth noting for this clone: The same CDR3 is also encoded by other DNA sequences in this sample. This chain connects TRBV12-3 or TRBV12-4 to TRBJ1-1; D is perhaps TRBD1 (5 bases). The CDR3 spans 13 residues. Between the trimmed V and J ends, which lost 2 bases and 3 bases, there was a span of 7 bases. The DNA for the CDR3 is TGTGCCAGCAGTTTACAGGGATACACTGAAGCTTTCTTT. Translation gives CASSLQGYTEAFF.

The V and J genes are TRBV5-1 and TRBJ2-7, with D perhaps matching TRBD2 (5 bases). V was shortened by 7 bases and J by 2 bases, with 19 bases between the two germline ends. The CDR3 runs 15 residues. CDR1 is SGHRS and CDR2 is YFSETQ in the germline V gene. The CDR3 DNA reads as TGCGCCAGCGGCTCCGGTTGGGAGACCGCCTACGAGCAGTACTTC. This gives the protein CASGSGWETAYEQYF.

This chain links TRBV11-1 with TRBJ1-1; D unclear. In germline, CDR1 is SGHAT, CDR2 FQDESV (reference sequence). The V end lost 4 bases, the J end lost 3 bases, and 9 bases lay between the germline ends. This CDR3 is 13 amino acids long. CDR3: CASSWGVDTEAFF. The CDR3 DNA is TGTGCCAGCAGCTGGGGAGTTGACACTGAAGCTTTCTTT.

The chain carries TRBV28 and TRBJ1-5; 8 bases are shared with TRBD1. This CDR3 is built from 15 residues. CDR1 is MDHEN and CDR2 is SYDVKM in the germline V gene. With V trimmed by 5 bases and J by 5 bases, 8 bases remained unmatched. DNA for the CDR3: TGTGCCAGCAGTCCCAATGGACAGGGAGATCAGCCCCAGCATTTT. Amino acids: CASSPNGQGDQPQHF.

The V gene is TRBV19, the J gene TRBJ2-5; D may be TRBD1 (7 bases). Trimming cost V 8 bases and J 2 bases, with 24 bases left between them. Germline V gives CDR1 LNHDA, CDR2 SQIVND (reference sequence). The CDR3 covers 17 residues. The CDR3 reads CASSPTWRGPGQETQYF. CDR3 DNA sequence: TGTGCCAGTTCCCCCACTTGGAGGGGGCCGGGACAAGAGACCCAGTACTTC.

This rearrangement joins TRBV27 to TRBJ1-6; 7 bases match TRBD1. The CDR3 runs to 14 residues. Germline trimming cut 6 bases from V and 5 bases from J; bases unmatched to any gene: 4. Germline V gene sequence: CDR1 MNHEY, CDR2 SMNVEV (reference sequence). CDR3 sequence reads: CASSPGQHNSPLHF. The CDR3 DNA reads as TGTGCCAGCAGCCCGGGACAGCATAATTCACCCCTCCACTTT.

V usage is TRBV5-1 and J usage is TRBJ2-1; no firm D call. Germline loops: CDR1 SGHRS, CDR2 YFSETQ. The CDR3 totals 13 residues. Trimming stripped 7 bases from V and 8 bases from J, with 16 bases between. CDR3 bases: TGCGCCAGCGGCGGTCGGAGCTGGGATGAGCAGTTCTTC. Protein: CASGGRSWDEQFF.

This chain links TRBV5-4 with TRBJ1-1; 8 positions agree with TRBD1. This CDR3 comprises 14 residues. Germline assignment: CDR1 SGHNT and CDR2 YYREEE (reference sequence). Unmatched junction bases numbered 6, after V lost 4 bases and J lost 4 bases. CDR3: CASSPGTGSTEAFF. The CDR3 coding sequence is TGTGCCAGCAGCCCCGGGACAGGCTCCACTGAAGCTTTCTTT.

The chain has TRBV4-2 and TRBJ2-1; 8 bases are shared with TRBD2. This CDR3 spans 20 amino acids. Germline V gene lookup returns CDR1 LGHNA and CDR2 YNFKEQ. With V trimmed by 0 bases and J by 8 bases, 21 bases remained unmatched. The CDR3 DNA follows: TGTGCCAGCAGCCAAGAAGGGTATAACCTGGACGGGAGGGAGGCGGATGAGCAGTTCTTC. Translated: CASSQEGYNLDGREADEQFF.

The table lists this clone with many counts. The chain carries TRBV6-1 and TRBJ1-5; D gene ambiguous. Trimming took 3 bases from V and 6 from J, leaving 9 bases between them. CDR1 and CDR2 (germline): MNHNS, SASEGT. This CDR3 contains 13 residues. The CDR3 sequence: CASSDRFFQPQHF. The DNA of the CDR3 is TGTGCCAGCAGTGACAGGTTTTTTCAGCCCCAGCATTTT.

This clone was recorded only once. The V gene is TRBV28, the J gene TRBJ1-2, with D unresolved. This CDR3 comprises 16 residues. The V and J ends lost 2 bases and 5 bases respectively, with 18 bases between them. Germline CDR1 and CDR2: MDHEN and SYDVKM. The CDR3 DNA follows: TGTGCCAGCAGTTTACACCGGTGGCGGTCGGATTATGGCTACACCTTC. It codes for CASSLHRWRSDYGYTF.

The chain has TRBV30 and TRBJ1-4, with 7 bases aligning to TRBD1. Germline V gives CDR1 GTSNPN, CDR2 SVGIG (reference sequence). Losses at the gene ends were 1 base for V and 7 bases for J; bases not matched to a gene: 9. This CDR3 has 15 amino acids. The CDR3 DNA sequence: TGTGCCTGGAGTGGATCGGCAGGGGGAGGTGAAAAACTGTTTTTT. Its protein is CAWSGSAGGGEKLFF.

This rearrangement joins TRBV11-3 to TRBJ2-1; possibly TRBD2 for D (5 bases). V was clipped by 0 bases and J by 2 bases, with 11 bases between them. This CDR3 has 16 residues. Germline CDR1 and CDR2: SGHNT and YENEEA. DNA of the CDR3: TGTGCCAGCAGCTTAGAGGGGAGCTTCGCCTACAATGAGCAGTTCTTC. Translated: CASSLEGSFAYNEQFF.